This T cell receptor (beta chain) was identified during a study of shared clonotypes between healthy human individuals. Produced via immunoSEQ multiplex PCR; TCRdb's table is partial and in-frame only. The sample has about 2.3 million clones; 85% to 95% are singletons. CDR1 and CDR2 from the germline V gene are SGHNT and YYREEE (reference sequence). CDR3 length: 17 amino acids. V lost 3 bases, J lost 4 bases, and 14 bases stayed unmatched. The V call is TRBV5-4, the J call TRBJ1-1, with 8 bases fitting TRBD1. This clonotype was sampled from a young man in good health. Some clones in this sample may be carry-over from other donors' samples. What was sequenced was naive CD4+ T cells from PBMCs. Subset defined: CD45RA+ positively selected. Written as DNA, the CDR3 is TGTGCCAGCAGCTCCACAGGGGGGTACGTTTCGGGCACTGAAGCTTTCTTT. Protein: CASSSTGGYVSGTEAFF.